Following are 9 T cell receptor beta chains from one sample sequenced in a study of shared clonotypes between healthy human individuals. This table comes from immunoSEQ multiplex PCR, and its TCRdb copy is limited to in-frame clones, with some not included. Here the sample spans about 1.5 million clones, 95% to 99% being singletons. Sequenced material: naive CD4+ T cells sorted from blood. Documented subset: CD45RA+ positively selected. Receptor source: a man younger than 45 in good health.

Regarding this clone: This sample also contains other DNA sequences that code for the same CDR3. This chain links TRBV5-1 with TRBJ2-3; TRBD2 agrees at 8 bases. V gave up 4 bases and J gave up 1 base; unmatched junction bases: 2. From germline, CDR1 is SGHRS and CDR2 YFSETQ. The CDR3 contains 14 residues. The CDR3 nucleotides read TGCGCCAGCAGCCTACTAGCGGGCACAGATACGCAGTATTTT. This codes for CASSLLAGTDTQYF.

The chain links TRBV29-1 to TRBJ1-1; no firm D call. V was pared by 7 bases and J by 3 bases, with 15 bases between. The CDR3 spans 13 residues. Germline CDR1 and CDR2: SQVTM and ANQGSEA. The CDR3 sequence: CSADPAGYTEAFF. CDR3 sequence (DNA): TGCAGCGCAGACCCAGCAGGATACACTGAAGCTTTCTTT.

This chain connects TRBV5-1 to TRBJ2-7; D uncertain. V lost 2 bases and J lost 0, with 15 bases in between. CDR1 SGHRS and CDR2 YFSETQ come from the germline V gene. The CDR3 extends over 16 amino acids. The CDR3: CASSFGPFVDSYEQYF. The CDR3 region has the DNA TGCGCCAGCAGCTTTGGACCATTCGTCGACTCCTACGAGCAGTACTTC.

The rearrangement links TRBV19 to TRBJ2-7, with unresolved D. This CDR3 is 14 amino acids long. The V gene's germline CDR1 is LNHDA and CDR2 SQIVND (reference sequence). The V gene lost 3 bases and the J gene lost 2 bases, with 11 bases spanning the gap. The CDR3 is CASSINGVPYEQYF. The CDR3 coding sequence is TGTGCCAGTAGTATTAATGGGGTCCCCTACGAGCAGTACTTC.

Concerning this clone itself: Other nucleotide sequences in the sample specify the same CDR3. The chain links TRBV6-5 to TRBJ2-7; D is undetermined. The length of the CDR3 is 11 residues. The ends were cut back, 2 bases at V and 5 bases at J, with 4 bases in the middle. Germline CDR1 and CDR2: MNHEY and SVGAGI. The CDR3 DNA sequence: TGTGCCAGCAGTTACCTCCACGAGCAGTACTTC. Translated, it gives CASSYLHEQYF.

V gene TRBV7-9 combines with J gene TRBJ1-1; D is unresolved. The CDR3 covers 15 residues. Germline V gives CDR1 SEHNR, CDR2 FQNEAQ (reference sequence). V was cut by 10 bases and J by 0 bases, with 18 bases left in between. CDR3 nucleotides: TGTGCCATGGCAGACACCTCTAGGGTGAACACTGAAGCTTTCTTT. Translating gives CAMADTSRVNTEAFF.

Concerning this clone: Other DNA sequences in this sample translate to the same CDR3. V gene TRBV18 combines with J gene TRBJ1-1, with a weak D call TRBD1 (5 bases). V lost 2 bases to trimming and J lost 6 bases, with 10 bases between them. This CDR3 region has 13 residues. Germline V lookup: CDR1 KGHSH, CDR2 LQKENI. The CDR3 sequence is CASSPSQGPEAFF. CDR3 coding DNA: TGTGCCAGCTCACCATCCCAGGGCCCTGAAGCTTTCTTT.

With regard to this clone: Other DNA sequences in this sample translate to the same CDR3. This chain connects TRBV2 to TRBJ2-3; the match to TRBD2 covers 7 bases. After removal of 4 bases from V and 0 bases from J, the junction contained 1 base not matched to a gene. CDR3 length: 14 amino acids. In germline, CDR1 is SNHLY, CDR2 FYNNEI. Here the CDR3 reads CASSGSGSTDTQYF. The CDR3 coding sequence is TGTGCCAGCAGTGGTAGCGGGAGCACAGATACGCAGTATTTT.

The rearrangement uses TRBV14 and TRBJ2-1; TRBD2 is a possible D gene (6 bases). Germline lookup yields CDR1 SGHDN and CDR2 FVKESK. CDR3 length: 17 amino acids. V gave up 2 bases and J gave up 0 bases, with 14 bases separating them. The DNA for the CDR3 is TGTGCCAGCAGCCAATTTTCGGGAGCCCACTCCTACAATGAGCAGTTCTTC. Its protein product is CASSQFSGAHSYNEQFF. Complete variable domain (other parts from reference TRBV14 and TRBJ2-1): EAGVTQFPSHSVIEKGQTVTLRCDPISGHDNLYWYRRVMGKEIKFLLHFVKESKQDESGMPNNRFLAERTGGTYSTLKVQPAELEDSGVYFCASSQFSGAHSYNEQFFGPGTRLTVL.